This is a list of T cell receptor beta chains from one sample in a study of STAT5B mutations in CD4+ large granular lymphocyte leukemia. Assay used: immunoSEQ multiplex PCR; TCRdb lists only in-frame clones, some missing. The sample records fewer than 25,000 clones, 65% to 85% being singletons. The sequencing sample was made of CD4+ T cells from blood buffy coats. The origin of the receptors is a human donor in good health. Both conserved end residues are part of each CDR3. The D gene is left open where the match is weak. Clone size appears in some rows only: once, few, many, or a class for an expanded clone.

size: -
D: -
V: TRBV6-1
J: TRBJ2-7
CDR3: CASSEVGVGYEQYF
DNA: TGTGCCAGCAGTGAAGTCGGGGTGGGGTACGAGCAGTACTTC

size: few
D: -
V: TRBV6-5
J: TRBJ1-1
CDR3: CASSSTMNTEAFF
DNA: TGTGCCAGCAGTTCGACCATGAACACTGAAGCTTTCTTT

size: few
D: TRBD1
V: TRBV19
J: TRBJ2-7
CDR3: CASSIGTGNPYEQYF
DNA: TGTGCCAGTAGTATAGGGACAGGGAACCCTTACGAGCAGTACTTC

size: -
D: TRBD2
V: TRBV10-3
J: TRBJ2-7
CDR3: CAISEALLAGVEQYF
DNA: TGTGCCATCAGTGAGGCTTTGCTAGCGGGAGTCGAGCAGTACTTC

size: few
D: -
V: TRBV10-1
J: TRBJ1-1
CDR3: CASSRDFNTEAFF
DNA: TGCGCCAGCAGCCGGGACTTCAACACTGAAGCTTTCTTT

size: -
D: -
V: TRBV6-5
J: TRBJ1-2
CDR3: CASSYSSGAGGYTF
DNA: TGTGCCAGCAGTTACTCGTCGGGGGCGGGGGGCTACACCTTC

size: few
D: TRBD1
V: TRBV29-1
J: TRBJ2-1
CDR3: CSVRGQGVYNEQFF
DNA: TGCAGCGTTAGGGGACAGGGGGTCTACAATGAGCAGTTCTTC

size: -
D: -
V: TRBV4-1
J: TRBJ1-2
CDR3: CASSPTGTFTNYGYTF
DNA: TGCGCCAGCAGCCCTACAGGGACCTTTACTAACTATGGCTACACCTTC

size: few
D: -
V: TRBV15
J: TRBJ1-3
CDR3: CATTRAGSGNTIYF
DNA: TGTGCCACCACCCGGGCTGGGTCTGGAAACACCATATATTTT

size: -
D: TRBD1
V: TRBV6-1
J: TRBJ1-5
CDR3: CASSERGRNSNQPQHF
DNA: TGTGCCAGCAGTGAAAGGGGGCGGAATAGCAATCAGCCCCAGCATTTT

size: -
D: -
V: TRBV7-2
J: TRBJ2-7
CDR3: CASSLAPQGSEQYF
DNA: TGTGCCAGCAGCTTAGCACCCCAGGGAAGCGAGCAGTACTTC

size: -
D: TRBD1
V: TRBV30
J: TRBJ1-2
CDR3: CAWSPTDRGVSRGYTF
DNA: TGTGCCTGGAGTCCGACGGACAGGGGGGTATCTCGTGGCTACACCTTC

size: few
D: -
V: TRBV10-3
J: TRBJ1-4
CDR3: CAISAETTTNEKLFF
DNA: TGTGCCATCAGTGCCGAGACAACAACTAATGAAAAACTGTTTTTT

size: -
D: -
V: TRBV19
J: TRBJ2-7
CDR3: CASSKDTPYEQYF
DNA: TGTGCCAGTAGTAAGGACACTCCCTACGAGCAGTACTTC

size: -
D: -
V: TRBV30
J: TRBJ2-5
CDR3: CAWSGGFQETQYF
DNA: TGTGCCTGGAGTGGAGGGTTCCAAGAGACCCAGTACTTC

size: -
D: TRBD2
V: TRBV7-2
J: TRBJ2-3
CDR3: CASSLVPAGVTDTQYF
DNA: TGTGCCAGCAGCTTAGTCCCAGCGGGAGTGACAGATACGCAGTATTTT